This TCR beta chain was retrieved from a study of blood T cell repertoires in COVID-19. Ages ranged from roughly 18 to 100 years, with residence in about 24 US areas. Per germline, CDR1 MGHRA and CDR2 YSYEKL. The CDR3 length is 13 residues. V was pared by 4 bases and J by 8 bases, with 6 bases of the junction left unmatched. In the authors' methods: Cell counts per sample came from amplifying reference gene primers. Clones were sequenced by immunoSEQ multiplex PCR, and TCRdb holds only the in-frame ones, with some missing. The D gene and trimming were derived from the DNA, and the V and J assignments and clone size from that table. The repertoire consists of about 410,000 clones, with 85% to 90% occurring once and the leading ten covering 1.5% to 2%.

The sequenced sample consisted of PBMCs or T cells enriched from blood (not recorded which). V gene TRBV4-1 combines with J gene TRBJ1-2, with 8 bases matching TRBD1. The clonotype comes from a woman aged 30 to 39 who had recovered from COVID-19. The CDR3 loop reads CASSPQGARGYTF. CDR3 DNA: TGCGCCAGCAGCCCGCAGGGGGCTAGAGGCTACACCTTC.